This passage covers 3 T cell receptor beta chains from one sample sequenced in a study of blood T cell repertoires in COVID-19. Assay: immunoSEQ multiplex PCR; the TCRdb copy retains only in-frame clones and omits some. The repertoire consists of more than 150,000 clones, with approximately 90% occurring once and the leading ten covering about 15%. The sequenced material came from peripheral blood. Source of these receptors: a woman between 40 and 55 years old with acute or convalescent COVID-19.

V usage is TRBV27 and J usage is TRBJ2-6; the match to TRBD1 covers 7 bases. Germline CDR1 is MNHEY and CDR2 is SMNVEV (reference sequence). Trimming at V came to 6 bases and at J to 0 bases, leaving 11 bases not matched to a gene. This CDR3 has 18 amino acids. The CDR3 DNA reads TGTGCCAGCAGGGTCAGAACAGGGGACCTCTCTGGGGCCAACGTCCTGACTTTC. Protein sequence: CASRVRTGDLSGANVLTF.

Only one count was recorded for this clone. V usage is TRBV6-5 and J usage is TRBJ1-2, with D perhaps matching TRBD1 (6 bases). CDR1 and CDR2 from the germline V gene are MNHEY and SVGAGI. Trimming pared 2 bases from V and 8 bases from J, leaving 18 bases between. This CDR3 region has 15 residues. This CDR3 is CASSYLSRGEGGYTF. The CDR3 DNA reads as TGTGCCAGCAGTTACCTGTCCAGGGGAGAAGGAGGCTACACCTTC.

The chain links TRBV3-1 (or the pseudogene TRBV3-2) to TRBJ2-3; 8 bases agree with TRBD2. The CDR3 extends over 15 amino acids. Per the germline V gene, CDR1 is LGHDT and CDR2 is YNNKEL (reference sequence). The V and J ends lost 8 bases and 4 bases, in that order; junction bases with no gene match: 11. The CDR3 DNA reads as TGTGCCAGCGCTCCGGGACTAGGGAACGCAGATACGCAGTATTTT. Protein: CASAPGLGNADTQYF.